This TCR beta chain stems from a study of identical twins (dated by TCRdb to about 2016). With respect to the entire study: To test whether fetal clonotypes persist, this study deep-sequenced TCR alpha and beta repertoires from monozygotic twins, from unrelated adults of various ages, and from cord blood. Replicate twin experiments were performed at different times using different library preparation protocols to rule out contamination. Broad study findings and their caveats: The excess sharing between twins in beta out-of-frame sequences was weaker because fewer shared sequences reduced the signal-to-noise ratio. Conclusions relied on cross-sectional statistical analysis, since the same donors could not be followed over many years. Fewer insertions were carried by abundant cord blood beta clonotypes, a similar but weaker trend appeared in young adult naive repertoires, and no such trend appeared in memory repertoires. Zero-insertion analyses could be partly confounded by invariant T cells such as MAIT and iNKT, although diverse VJ usage argued against such confounding for most clonotypes. In monozygotic twins, out-of-frame TCR alpha sharing was systematically underestimated by recombination models, although the models agreed with sharing between unrelated individuals. Compared with coincidental sharing between unrelated individuals, out-of-frame TCR alpha sequences shared between twins had an excess of sequences with low generation probability.

Only healthy Caucasian donors were included. Three pairs of female monozygotic twins, all aged 18 to 29 years, were included in the twin cohort. Peripheral blood mononuclear cells were used as the source from which RNA for TCR libraries was isolated. Library creation used 5' RACE. Sequencing was carried out with an Illumina HiSeq 2000. Template switching added a universal primer binding site, and the final cDNA carried a unique molecular identifier that allowed TCR cDNA molecules to be counted accurately. Specific primers in the conserved constant-segment region were used to synthesize first-strand cDNA for TCR alpha and beta chains. To control for contamination, every cDNA library carried two barcodes: a SMART-Mk sample barcode plus Illumina barcodes. TruSeq adapter sequences along with Illumina sample barcodes were introduced in two successive PCR steps. TCR alpha and beta cDNA libraries were sequenced on the Illumina HiSeq platform with custom primers. The authors' analysis ran thus. Unique molecular identifiers were extracted from raw reads with MiGEC, and CDR3 positions were determined with MiXCR. For each individual, recombination models were inferred using an EM algorithm with the repgenHMM and IGoR tools. Shared clonotype analysis was performed with the tcR package in R, normalizing sharing by the product of cloneset sizes. To study raw recombination without the effects of thymic and clonal selection, out-of-frame nonproductive sequences were analyzed. TCRdb itself trimmed the public reads at Q25 with fastp, ran MiXCR and retained productive beta chains. When rows share a CDR3 protein, they turn into one entry using the most common DNA and genes. Here the V and J calls rest on TCRdb's processing, not on the authors' analysis. This sample gives 700,000 to 950,000 distinct CDR3 sequences in total; over 9% of them show up just once. 1.5% to 2% of the sample rests with the top ten.

Reading the germline V gene (reference sequence) gives CDR1 MNHEY and CDR2 SMNVEV. The CDR3, from cysteine to phenylalanine, totals 15 residues. Of the read, only the CDR3 DNA is kept; its 45 bases are in frame from base 1. After removal of 2 bases from V and 12 bases from J, the junction retains 13 bases not matched to a gene. This clonotype occurred a few times. Its binding antigen is unknown. One base away there is no much larger clone; base qualities are not given. Separately, the same data were catalogued under a study of yellow fever vaccine responses in identical twins. The second study reports: According to the authors, in identical twins the way T cells responded to vaccination appeared partly convergent and partly personalized. Focusing on identical twins, the study followed the T cell clones that responded to the vaccine, and did so with precision.

The receptor was derived from a woman aged 18 to 35 in good health. The material sequenced was PBMCs. The chain is assembled from TRBV27 and TRBJ2-1, with 7 central nucleotides matching TRBD2. The CDR3 has the sequence CASSLMGGVVIGQFF. DNA sequence: TGTGCCAGCAGTTTAATGGGAGGGGTCGTGATTGGGCAGTTCTTC.